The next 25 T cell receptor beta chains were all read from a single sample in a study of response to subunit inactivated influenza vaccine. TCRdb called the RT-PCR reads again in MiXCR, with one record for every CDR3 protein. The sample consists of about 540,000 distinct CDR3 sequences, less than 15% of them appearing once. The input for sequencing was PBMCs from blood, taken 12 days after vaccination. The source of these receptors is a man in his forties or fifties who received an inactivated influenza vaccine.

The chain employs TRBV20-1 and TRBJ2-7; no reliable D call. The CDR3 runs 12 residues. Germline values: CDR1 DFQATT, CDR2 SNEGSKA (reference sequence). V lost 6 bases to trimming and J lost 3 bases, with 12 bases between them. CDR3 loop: CSAQSTGYEQYF. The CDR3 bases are TGCAGTGCCCAGTCGACTGGCTACGAGCAGTACTTC.

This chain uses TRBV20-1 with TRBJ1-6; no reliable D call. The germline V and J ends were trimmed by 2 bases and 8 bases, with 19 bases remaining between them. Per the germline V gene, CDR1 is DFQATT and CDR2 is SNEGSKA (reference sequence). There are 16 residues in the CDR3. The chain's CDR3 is CSARILRTRSDSPLHF. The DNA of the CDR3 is TGCAGTGCTAGAATTCTTCGGACGCGAAGCGATTCACCCCTCCACTTT.

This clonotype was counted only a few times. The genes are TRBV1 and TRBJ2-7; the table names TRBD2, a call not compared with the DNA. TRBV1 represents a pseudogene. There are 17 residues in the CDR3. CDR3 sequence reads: CTSSQEETGREKSEQYF. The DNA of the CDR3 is TGCACCAGCAGCCAAGAGGAGACTGGGCGGGAGAAATCCGAGCAGTACTTC.

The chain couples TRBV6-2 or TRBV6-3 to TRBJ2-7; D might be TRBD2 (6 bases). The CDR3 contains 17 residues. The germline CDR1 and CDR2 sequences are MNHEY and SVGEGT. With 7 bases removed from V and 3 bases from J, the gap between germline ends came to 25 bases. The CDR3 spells CASTFTSTRGNNYEQYF. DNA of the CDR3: TGTGCCAGCACCTTTACCTCGACGCGGGGCAATAACTACGAGCAGTACTTC.

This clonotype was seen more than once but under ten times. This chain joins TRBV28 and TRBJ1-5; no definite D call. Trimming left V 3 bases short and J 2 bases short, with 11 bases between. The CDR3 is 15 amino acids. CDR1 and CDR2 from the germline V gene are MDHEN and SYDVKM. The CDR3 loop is CASSFDLIGNQPQHF. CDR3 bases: TGTGCCAGCAGTTTTGACCTAATAGGCAATCAGCCCCAGCATTTT.

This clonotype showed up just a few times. Here the CDR3 reads CASRRGIQETQYF. CDR3 nucleotides: TGTGCCAGCAGGAGGGGGATTCAAGAGACCCAGTACTTC. This chain uses TRBV12-3 or TRBV12-4 with TRBJ2-5; D possibly corresponds to TRBD1 (6 bases). The CDR3 runs 13 residues. V lost 6 bases and J 2 bases, leaving 10 bases between the germline ends.

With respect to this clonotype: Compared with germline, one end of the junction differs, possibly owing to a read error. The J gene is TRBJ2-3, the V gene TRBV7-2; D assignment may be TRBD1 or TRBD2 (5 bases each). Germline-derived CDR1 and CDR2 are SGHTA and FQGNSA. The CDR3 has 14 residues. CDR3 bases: TGTGCCAGCGGGACCCTCTCCAGCACAGATATGCAGTATTTT. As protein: CASGTLSSTDMQYF.

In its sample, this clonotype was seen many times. CDR3 nucleotides: TGTGCCACCGTGGGAAATGGCTACACCTTC. Translating gives CATVGNGYTF. The chain couples TRBV7-9 to TRBJ1-2; unclear D gene. Germline V gives CDR1 SEHNR, CDR2 FQNEAQ (reference sequence). The V gene lost 10 bases and the J gene lost 6 bases, with 9 bases spanning the gap. The CDR3 runs to 10 residues.

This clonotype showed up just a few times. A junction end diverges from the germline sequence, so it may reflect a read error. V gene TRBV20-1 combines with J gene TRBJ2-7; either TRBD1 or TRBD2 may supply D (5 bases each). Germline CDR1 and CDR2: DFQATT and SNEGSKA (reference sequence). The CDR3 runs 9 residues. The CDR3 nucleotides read TGCAGTGCTAGCGGGGCTGGGTCTTTC. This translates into CSASGAGSF.

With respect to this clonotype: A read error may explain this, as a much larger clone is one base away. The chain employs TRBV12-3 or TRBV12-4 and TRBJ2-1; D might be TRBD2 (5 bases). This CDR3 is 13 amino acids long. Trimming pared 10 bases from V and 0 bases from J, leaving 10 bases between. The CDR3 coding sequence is TGTGCCACCAGCGGTAGCTCCTACAATGAGCAGTTCTTC. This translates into CATSGSSYNEQFF.

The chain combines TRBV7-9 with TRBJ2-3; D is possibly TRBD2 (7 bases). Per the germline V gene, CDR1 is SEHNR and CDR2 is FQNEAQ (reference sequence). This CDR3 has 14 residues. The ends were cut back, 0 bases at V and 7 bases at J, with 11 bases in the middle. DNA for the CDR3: TGTGCCAGCAGCTTAGCGGGGGGGCCTTATACGCAGTATTTT. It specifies CASSLAGGPYTQYF.

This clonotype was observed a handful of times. The CDR3 here is CASSLEARGTEAFF. The CDR3 nucleotides read TGCGCCAGCAGCTTGGAGGCTAGGGGGACTGAAGCTTTCTTT. This rearrangement joins TRBV5-1 to TRBJ1-1, with D possibly being TRBD1 (6 bases). Trimming took 0 bases from V and 5 from J, leaving 11 bases between them. The CDR3 covers 14 residues. The germline CDR1 and CDR2 sequences are SGHRS and YFSETQ.

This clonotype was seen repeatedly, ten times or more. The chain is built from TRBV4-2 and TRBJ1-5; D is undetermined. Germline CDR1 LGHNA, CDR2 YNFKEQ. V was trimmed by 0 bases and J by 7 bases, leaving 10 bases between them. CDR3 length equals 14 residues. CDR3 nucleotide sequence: TGTGCCAGCAGCCAAGAGGGTGGCGGGCAGCCCCAGCATTTT. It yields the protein CASSQEGGGQPQHF.

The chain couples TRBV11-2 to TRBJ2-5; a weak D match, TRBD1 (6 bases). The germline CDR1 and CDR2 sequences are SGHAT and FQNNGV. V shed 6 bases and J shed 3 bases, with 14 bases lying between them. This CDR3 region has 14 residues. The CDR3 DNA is TGTGCCAGCAGGCCAGGGGTTTCAAAAGAGACCCAGTACTTC. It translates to CASRPGVSKETQYF. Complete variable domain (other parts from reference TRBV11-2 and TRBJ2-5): EAGVAQSPRYKIIEKRQSVAFWCNPISGHATLYWYQQILGQGPKLLIQFQNNGVVDDSQLPKDRFSAERLKGVDSTLKIQPAKLEDSAVYLCASRPGVSKETQYFGPGTRLLVL.

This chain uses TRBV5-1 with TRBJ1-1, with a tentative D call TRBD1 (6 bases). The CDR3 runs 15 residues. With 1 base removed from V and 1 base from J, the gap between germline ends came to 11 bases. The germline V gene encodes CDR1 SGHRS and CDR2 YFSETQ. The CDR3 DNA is TGCGCCAGCAGCTTGTTGGCGACAGGGAACACTGAAGCTTTCTTT. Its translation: CASSLLATGNTEAFF. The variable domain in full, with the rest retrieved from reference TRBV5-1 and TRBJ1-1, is KAGVTQTPRYLIKTRGQQVTLSCSPISGHRSVSWYQQTPGQGLQFLFEYFSETQRNKGNFPGRFSGRQFSNSRSEMNVSTLELGDSALYLCASSLLATGNTEAFFGQGTRLTVV.

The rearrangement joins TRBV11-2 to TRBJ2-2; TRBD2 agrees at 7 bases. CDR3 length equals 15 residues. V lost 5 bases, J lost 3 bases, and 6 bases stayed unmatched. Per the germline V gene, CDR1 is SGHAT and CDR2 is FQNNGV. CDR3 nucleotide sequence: TGTGCCAGCAGCCCATCGGGGGGTCACACCGGGGAGCTGTTTTTT. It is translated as CASSPSGGHTGELFF.

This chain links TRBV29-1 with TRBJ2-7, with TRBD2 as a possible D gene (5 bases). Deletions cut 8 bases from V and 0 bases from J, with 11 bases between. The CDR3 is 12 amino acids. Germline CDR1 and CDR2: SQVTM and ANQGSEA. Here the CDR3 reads CSSGESSYEQYF. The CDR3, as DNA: TGCAGCTCTGGGGAGAGCTCCTACGAGCAGTACTTC.

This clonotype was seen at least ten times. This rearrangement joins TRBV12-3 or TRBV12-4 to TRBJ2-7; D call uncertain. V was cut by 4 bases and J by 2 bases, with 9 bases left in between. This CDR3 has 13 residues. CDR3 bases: TGTGCCAGCAGTTCATCGGGCACCTACGAGCAGTACTTC. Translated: CASSSSGTYEQYF.

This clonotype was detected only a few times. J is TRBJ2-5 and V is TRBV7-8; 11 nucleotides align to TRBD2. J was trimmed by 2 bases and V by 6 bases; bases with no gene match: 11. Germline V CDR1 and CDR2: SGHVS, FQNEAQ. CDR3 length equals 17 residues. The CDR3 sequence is CASRDASGRPIQETQYF. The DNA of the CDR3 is TGTGCCAGCAGGGATGCTAGCGGGAGGCCAATTCAAGAGACCCAGTACTTC.

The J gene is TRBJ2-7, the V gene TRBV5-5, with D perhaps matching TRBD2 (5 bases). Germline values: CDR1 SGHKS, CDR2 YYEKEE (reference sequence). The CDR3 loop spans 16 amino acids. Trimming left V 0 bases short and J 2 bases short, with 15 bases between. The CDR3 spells CASSLVSSGYPYEQYF. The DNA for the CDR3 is TGTGCCAGCAGCTTGGTTTCGAGCGGATACCCCTACGAGCAGTACTTC. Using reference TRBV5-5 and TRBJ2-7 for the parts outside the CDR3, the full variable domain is DAGVTQSPTHLIKTRGQQVTLRCSPISGHKSVSWYQQVLGQGPQFIFQYYEKEERGRGNFPDRFSARQFPNYSSELNVNALLLGDSALYLCASSLVSSGYPYEQYFGPGTRLTVT.

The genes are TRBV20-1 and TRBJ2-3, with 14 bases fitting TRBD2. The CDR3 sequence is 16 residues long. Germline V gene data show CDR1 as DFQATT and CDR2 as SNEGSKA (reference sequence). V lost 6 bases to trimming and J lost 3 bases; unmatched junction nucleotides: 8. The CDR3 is CSAATGTSGRTDTQYF. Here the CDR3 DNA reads TGCAGTGCAGCGACCGGGACTAGCGGGAGAACAGATACGCAGTATTTT.

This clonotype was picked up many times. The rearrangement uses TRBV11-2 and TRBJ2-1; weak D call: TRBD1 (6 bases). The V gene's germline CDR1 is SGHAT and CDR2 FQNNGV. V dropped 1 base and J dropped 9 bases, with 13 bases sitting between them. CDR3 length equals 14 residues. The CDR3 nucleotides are TGTGCCAGCAGCTTAGGTGACAGAGGGGGTGAGCAGTTCTTC. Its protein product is CASSLGDRGGEQFF.

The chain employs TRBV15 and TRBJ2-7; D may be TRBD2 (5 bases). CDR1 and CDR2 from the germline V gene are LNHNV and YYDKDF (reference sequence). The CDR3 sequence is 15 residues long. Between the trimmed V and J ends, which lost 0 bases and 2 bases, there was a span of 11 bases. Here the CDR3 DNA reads TGTGCCACCAGCAGAGATGGACTCAGTACCTACGAGCAGTACTTC. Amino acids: CATSRDGLSTYEQYF. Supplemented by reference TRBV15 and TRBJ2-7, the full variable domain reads DAMVIQNPRYQVTQFGKPVTLSCSQTLNHNVMYWYQQKSSQAPKLLFHYYDKDFNNEADTPDNFQSRRPNTSFCFLDIRSPGLGDTAMYLCATSRDGLSTYEQYFGPGTRLTVT.

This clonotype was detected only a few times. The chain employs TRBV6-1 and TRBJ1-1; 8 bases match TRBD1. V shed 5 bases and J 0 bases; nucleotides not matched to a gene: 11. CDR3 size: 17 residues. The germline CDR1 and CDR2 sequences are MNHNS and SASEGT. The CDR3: CASSQPGTGRMNTEAFF. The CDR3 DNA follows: TGTGCCAGCAGTCAGCCTGGGACAGGTCGAATGAACACTGAAGCTTTCTTT.

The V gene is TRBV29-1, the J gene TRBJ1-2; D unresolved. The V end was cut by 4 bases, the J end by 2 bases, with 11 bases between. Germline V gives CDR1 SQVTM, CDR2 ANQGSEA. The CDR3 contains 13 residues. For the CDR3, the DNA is TGCAGCGTTGTGTCCCTGGGCAACTATGGCTACACCTTC. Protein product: CSVVSLGNYGYTF. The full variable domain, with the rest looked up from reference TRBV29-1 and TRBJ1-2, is SAVISQKPSRDICQRGTSLTIQCQVDSQVTMMFWYRQQPGQSLTLIATANQGSEATYESGFVIDKFPISRPNLTFSTLTVSNMSPEDSSIYLCSVVSLGNYGYTFGSGTRLTVV.